The rows below give T cell receptor beta chains drawn from one sample of a study of T cell responses to AZD1222 COVID-19 vaccine. This table comes from immunoSEQ multiplex PCR, and its TCRdb copy is limited to in-frame clones, with some not included. Among tens of thousands of clones listed, about nine tenths were seen once. This specimen was peripheral blood, taken 28 days after the second dose of the MenACWY control vaccine. These receptors originate from an adult who received the MenACWY meningococcal vaccine as a control. The CDR3 runs from the conserved cysteine through the conserved F or W.

cdr3_length	v_call	j_call	cdr3_aa
14	TRBV10-3	TRBJ2-3	CAVRSGVSTDTQYF
13	TRBV6-5	TRBJ1-4	CASSPLTGRGLFF
15	TRBV4-3	TRBJ1-2	CASSQRVSVSDGYTF
15	TRBV28	TRBJ1-2	CASSFPSGGIDGYTF
16	TRBV4-1	TRBJ1-2	CASSQGGNRDLSGYTF
15	TRBV3-1/TRBV3-2	TRBJ1-3	CASSQGEVSENTIYF
13	TRBV30	TRBJ1-2	CAWSNGGYYGYTF
16	TRBV27	TRBJ2-1	CASSLTSGRGNNEQFF
13	TRBV12-3/TRBV12-4	TRBJ2-7	CASSILADGEQYF
14	TRBV19	TRBJ1-5	CASSMVRKDQPQHF
15	TRBV4-3	TRBJ1-4	CASSQTGTAIEKLFF
13	TRBV24-1	TRBJ2-7	CATSDPGGYEQYF
15	TRBV29-1	TRBJ2-1	CSADLLAAGYNEQFF
14	TRBV3-1/TRBV3-2	TRBJ1-4	CASSPDRGNEKLFF
13	TRBV7-2	TRBJ1-4	CASTPRVNEKLFF
20	TRBV7-6	TRBJ2-7	CASSLETWRSWRQGSHEQYF
22	TRBV5-3	TRBJ1-5	CARSLYRDSGTGSGTTIEPQHF
14	TRBV19	TRBJ2-6	CASSIMSSANVLTF
12	TRBV12-5	TRBJ2-3	CASGLVEGTQYF
14	TRBV7-2	TRBJ2-5	CASSLGGEKETQYF
15	TRBV10-1	TRBJ1-1	CASSESQGGNTEAFF
14	TRBV6-5	TRBJ2-3	CASSLTGVTDTQYF
18	TRBV5-1	TRBJ2-7	CASSSFLQGEWGTYEQYF
15	TRBV24-1	TRBJ2-5	CATSDSTVSQETQYF
14	TRBV5-1	TRBJ1-2	CASSLQGADNGYTF
15	TRBV6-4	TRBJ2-5	CASPIGAGGLETQYF
15	TRBV29-1	TRBJ1-2	CSVAETGTALYGYTF
15	TRBV5-4	TRBJ1-1	CASSLGGQGWTEAFF
16	TRBV28	TRBJ1-2	CASSASGRPLNYGYTF
12	TRBV12-3/TRBV12-4	TRBJ1-5	CASARQGKPQHF
17	TRBV10-3	TRBJ2-3	CAISVNSAGGSTDTQYF
15	TRBV2	TRBJ2-1	CASRLGGPSFNEQFF
11	TRBV30	TRBJ1-4	CAWDSDEKLFF
14	TRBV6-5	TRBJ1-4	CASSYLQARGKLFF
13	TRBV18	TRBJ2-3	CASSPPSTDTQYF
15	TRBV19	TRBJ2-7	CASSEAASSSYEQYF
17	TRBV11-2	TRBJ2-5	CASSLDGGGAVGETQYF
13	TRBV30	TRBJ2-5	CAWSVRTSETQYF
17	TRBV12-5	TRBJ2-1	CASGLSRGRGSYNEQFF
13	TRBV9	TRBJ1-1	CASSSSGSPEAFF
16	TRBV5-6	TRBJ2-7	CASSPSGGLGIYEQYF
11	TRBV5-1	TRBJ2-2	CASGGIGELFF
15	TRBV27	TRBJ2-1	CATSERLSSYNEQFF
12	TRBV2	TRBJ2-7	CATKTVSYEQYF
13	TRBV3-1/TRBV3-2	TRBJ1-4	CASSLRGDEKLFF
13	TRBV5-5	TRBJ2-5	CASSLDRGETQYF
17	TRBV4-1	TRBJ1-4	CASSLDRYRGLNEKLFF
15	TRBV4-1	TRBJ2-5	CASSQGGIGGETQYF
13	TRBV25-1	TRBJ1-1	CASSTVYNTEAFF
13	TRBV6-5	TRBJ1-1	CASNLQWNTEAFF